This TCR beta chain was captured by sequencing in a study of T cell responses to AZD1222 COVID-19 vaccine. General study results and limits: Vaccine-related CD4 TCRs covered spike, predominating at 160-218 and 743-854. The study found Spike-specific TCR breadth and depth rose after two AZD1222 doses. No repertoire was sampled before or during the peak T cell response, only after it.

Remarks on this clone: The antigen remains unidentified.

Clones were sequenced by immunoSEQ multiplex PCR, and TCRdb holds only the in-frame ones, with some missing. Among some 130,000 clones, approximately 92% were seen once, and the ten largest hold roughly 7%. CDR3 length: 14 amino acids. Trimming shortened V by 4 bases and J by 1 base, and 10 bases separated the two germline ends. Germline V gives CDR1 SGHAT, CDR2 FQNNGV. This clonotype originated in an adult who received the AZD1222 COVID-19 vaccine. V is TRBV11-2 and J is TRBJ1-1; perhaps TRBD1 as D (6 bases). This sample comprised peripheral blood, obtained 28 days after the second AZD1222 dose. The CDR3 region is CASSSGQWNTEAFF. For the CDR3, the DNA is TGTGCCAGCAGCTCCGGACAGTGGAACACTGAAGCTTTCTTT. The full variable domain, with the rest looked up from reference TRBV11-2 and TRBJ1-1, is EAGVAQSPRYKIIEKRQSVAFWCNPISGHATLYWYQQILGQGPKLLIQFQNNGVVDDSQLPKDRFSAERLKGVDSTLKIQPAKLEDSAVYLCASSSGQWNTEAFFGQGTRLTVV.